The clone carrying this TCR beta chain was picked up many times. The target antigen is unknown. This sample is part of a study of T cells in Graves' hyperthyroidism and ophthalmopathy. The study, taken as a whole, reports: The model foresaw ophthalmopathy a median around 6.4 months prior to onset.

Amplification of TCR beta CDR3 regions was performed using RNA transcripts as template. HTBI primers were the set used in a first-round RT-PCR of the TCR CDR3. One entry per CDR3 protein, called by TCRdb with MiXCR from the multiplex PCR reads. The sample holds around 540,000 distinct CDR3 sequences, approximately 16% seen once. In germline, CDR1 is SGHTA, CDR2 FQGNSA. V trimming: 5 bases; J trimming: 4 bases; junction bases outside the gene matches: 5. This CDR3 region has 16 residues. The specimen was blood. This clonotype was sampled from a woman aged 25 to 39 with Graves' ophthalmopathy. The V call is TRBV7-2, the J call TRBJ2-3; 14 bases align to TRBD2. CDR3 nucleotide sequence: TGTGCCAGCAGCCCCCAGGGACTAGCGGGAGCAGATACGCAGTATTTT. Protein product: CASSPQGLAGADTQYF.